A single sample gave rise to the 27 T cell receptor beta chains below, sequenced in a study of T cell responses to AZD1222 COVID-19 vaccine (dated by TCRdb to the early 2020s). The sample's time point, from its label and the paper: baseline before first vaccination. The protocol used for the library was the immunoSEQ multiplex PCR assay. Here the immuneACCESS table is served through TCRdb, limited to in-frame sequences with V and J called. Missing clones are a known gap in these copies; in checked studies unresolved V genes cover under half, and the rest lacks a known reason. Here the sample has about 110,000 clones; more than 70% occur a single time. The biggest ten clones account for about 6.6% of the sample. This sample comprised peripheral blood, obtained on day 0 of AZD1222 vaccination. The receptors originated from an adult in good health.

The V gene is TRBV5-4, the J gene TRBJ1-2, with TRBD1 identical over 7 bases. V shed 4 bases, J shed 8 bases, and the junction held 14 bases outside the gene matches. CDR1 SGHNT and CDR2 YYREEE come from the germline V gene (reference sequence). This CDR3 contains 15 residues. Here the CDR3 reads CASSAGTVRAGGYTF. The DNA for the CDR3 is TGTGCCAGCAGCGCCGGGACAGTCAGGGCGGGGGGCTACACCTTC.

This chain links TRBV6-5 with TRBJ2-2, with D uncertain. The CDR3 has 13 amino acids. V was trimmed by 5 bases and J by 6 bases, leaving 10 bases between them. Per germline, CDR1 MNHEY and CDR2 SVGAGI. Here the CDR3 reads CASSHRGPGELFF. CDR3 in DNA: TGTGCCAGCAGTCACCGTGGGCCCGGGGAGCTGTTTTTT.

The chain combines TRBV5-1 with TRBJ2-3; 9 bases align to TRBD1. The CDR3 is 16 amino acids. V lost 3 bases, J lost 2 bases, and 7 bases stayed unmatched. Germline CDR1 reads SGHRS; CDR2 reads YFSETQ. The CDR3 reads CASSWIDRGTTDTQYF. The CDR3 DNA is TGCGCCAGCAGCTGGATAGACAGGGGGACCACAGATACGCAGTATTTT. Drawing the rest from reference TRBV5-1 and TRBJ2-3, the complete variable domain is KAGVTQTPRYLIKTRGQQVTLSCSPISGHRSVSWYQQTPGQGLQFLFEYFSETQRNKGNFPGRFSGRQFSNSRSEMNVSTLELGDSALYLCASSWIDRGTTDTQYFGPGTRLTVL.

The chain combines TRBV29-1 with TRBJ2-7; 7 positions match TRBD1. The CDR3 contains 13 residues. With V trimmed by 4 bases and J by 4 bases, 7 bases remained unmatched. Germline V lookup: CDR1 SQVTM, CDR2 ANQGSEA. CDR3 bases: TGCAGCGTTGTGGCACAGGGGTTGTACGAGCAGTACTTC. It translates to CSVVAQGLYEQYF.

In its sample, this clone was seen once. The chain joins TRBV5-5 to TRBJ1-2, with no clear D. Germline V gene sequence: CDR1 SGHKS, CDR2 YYEKEE (reference sequence). This CDR3 contains 16 residues. Trimming left V 4 bases short and J 4 bases short, with 20 bases between. The DNA of the CDR3 is TGTGCCAGCAGCCAGAACCAAAACGATTTTATCTATGGCTACACCTTC. This codes for CASSQNQNDFIYGYTF.

This chain joins TRBV19 and TRBJ1-5, with a possible D match to TRBD1 (6 bases). The germline gives CDR1 LNHDA, CDR2 SQIVND (reference sequence). Trimming pared 5 bases from V and 9 bases from J, leaving 14 bases between. The CDR3 is 13 residues long. CDR3 coding DNA: TGTGCCAGTAGTGAACGGACAGTCCTGCCCCAGCATTTT. As protein: CASSERTVLPQHF. The full variable domain, completed using reference TRBV19 and TRBJ1-5, is DGGITQSPKYLFRKEGQNVTLSCEQNLNHDAMYWYRQDPGQGLRLIYYSQIVNDFQKGDIAEGYSVSREKKESFPLTVTSAQKNPTAFYLCASSERTVLPQHFGDGTRLSIL.

The chain uses TRBV7-2 and TRBJ1-6; no reliable D call. The CDR3 runs to 13 residues. CDR1 and CDR2 (germline): SGHTA, FQGNSA. Between the trimmed V and J ends, which lost 2 bases and 10 bases, there was a span of 9 bases. CDR3 loop: CASSLNVESPLHF. CDR3 in DNA: TGTGCCAGCAGCTTAAACGTGGAATCACCCCTCCACTTT.

This chain links TRBV5-4 with TRBJ2-2, with D possibly TRBD2 on 7 matching bases. CDR1 SGHNT and CDR2 YYREEE come from the germline V gene (reference sequence). The CDR3 is 16 amino acids. V gave up 4 bases and J gave up 0 bases, with 13 bases separating them. The CDR3 coding sequence is TGTGCCAGCAGCCCTGGGGGGGCGTCGAACACCGGGGAGCTGTTTTTT. Its translation: CASSPGGASNTGELFF.

The chain recombines TRBV10-1 with TRBJ2-7; TRBD2 agrees at 10 bases. This CDR3 is 15 amino acids long. The V segment lost 9 bases and the J segment 4 bases; nucleotides outside the gene matches: 12. CDR1 and CDR2 from the germline V gene are WNHNN and SYGVQD (reference sequence). The CDR3 coding sequence is TGCGCCAGAGGCCGCCTAGCGGGAGATTCATACGAGCAGTACTTC. It is translated as CARGRLAGDSYEQYF.

The chain recombines TRBV7-9 with TRBJ2-2, with D hard to call. Deletions cut 5 bases from V and 3 bases from J, with 10 bases between. Germline values: CDR1 SEHNR, CDR2 FQNEAQ (reference sequence). The CDR3 loop spans 14 amino acids. The CDR3 protein is CASSTPTDTGELFF. CDR3 DNA sequence: TGTGCCAGCAGCACCCCCACAGACACCGGGGAGCTGTTTTTT. The whole variable domain, filled in from reference TRBV7-9 and TRBJ2-2, reads DTGVSQNPRHKITKRGQNVTFRCDPISEHNRLYWYRQTLGQGPEFLTYFQNEAQLEKSRLLSDRFSAERPKGSFSTLEIQRTEQGDSAMYLCASSTPTDTGELFFGEGSRLTVL.

CDR3 coding DNA: TGTGCCAGCAGCTCCAGGGGGACAGGGGCCCCCAATCAGCCCCAGCATTTT. Translating gives CASSSRGTGAPNQPQHF. The chain has TRBV7-2 and TRBJ1-5; 10 nucleotides align to TRBD1. The ends lost 4 bases at V and 3 bases at J; junction bases unmatched: 9. The CDR3 totals 17 residues. Germline-derived CDR1 and CDR2 are SGHTA and FQGNSA.

With respect to this clone: Sequence at one end of the junction differs from germline and may be a read error. The chain links TRBV12-5 to TRBJ2-1; weak D call: TRBD2 (6 bases). The CDR3 runs 12 residues. Germline loops: CDR1 LGHNT, CDR2 FRNRAP. This CDR3 is CASGNGTVSKVF. The CDR3 DNA reads as TGTGCTAGTGGTAACGGGACTGTGAGCAAGGTCTTC.

This clone was observed once. V and J are TRBV7-6 and TRBJ2-2; D is uncertain. The germline V and J ends were trimmed by 5 bases and 0 bases, with 7 bases remaining between them. Germline V lookup: CDR1 SGHVS, CDR2 FNYEAQ. CDR3 size: 14 residues. CDR3 residues: CASSPQANTGELFF. CDR3 DNA: TGTGCCAGCAGCCCACAAGCGAACACCGGGGAGCTGTTTTTT.

The chain is built from TRBV7-8 and TRBJ1-2; 9 bases align to TRBD1. The CDR3 runs to 14 residues. V gave up 5 bases and J gave up 7 bases; unmatched junction bases: 8. Looked up from germline, CDR1 is SGHVS and CDR2 is FQNEAQ. CDR3 sequence: CASSPDRGTGGYTF. DNA for the CDR3: TGTGCCAGCAGCCCGGACAGGGGTACGGGTGGCTACACCTTC. The full variable domain, in which reference TRBV7-8 and TRBJ1-2 provide the parts outside the CDR3, is GAGVSQSPRYKVAKRGQDVALRCDPISGHVSLFWYQQALGQGPEFLTYFQNEAQLDKSGLPSDRFFAERPEGSVSTLKIQRTQQEDSAVYLCASSPDRGTGGYTFGSGTRLTVV.

The chain employs TRBV19 and TRBJ1-5; 7 positions match TRBD1. CDR1 LNHDA and CDR2 SQIVND come from the germline V gene (reference sequence). Unmatched junction bases numbered 4, after V lost 5 bases and J lost 0 bases. The CDR3 has 15 amino acids. The CDR3 loop reads CASSSQGLSNQPQHF. The CDR3 DNA reads as TGTGCCAGTAGTTCACAGGGGCTTAGCAATCAGCCCCAGCATTTT.

The chain couples TRBV20-1 to TRBJ2-7, with a possible D match to TRBD2 (7 bases). V lost 3 bases, J lost 0 bases, and 15 bases lay in between. This CDR3 contains 15 residues. CDR1 is DFQATT and CDR2 is SNEGSKA in the germline V gene (reference sequence). The DNA of the CDR3 is TGCAGTGCTAGTACGGGGGGCGGGAACTCCTACGAGCAGTACTTC. This codes for CSASTGGGNSYEQYF.

This chain connects TRBV11-2 to TRBJ1-2, with D perhaps matching TRBD1 (5 bases). The V end was cut by 6 bases, the J end by 4 bases, with 15 bases between. The germline gives CDR1 SGHAT, CDR2 FQNNGV. This CDR3 is 14 amino acids long. This CDR3 reads CASRRIGDSYGYTF. CDR3 nucleotides: TGTGCCAGCAGGAGGATTGGGGACTCCTATGGCTACACCTTC.

The V gene is TRBV11-3, the J gene TRBJ1-4; D remains unclear. V lost 2 bases, J lost 5 bases, and 18 bases lay in between. The CDR3 is 17 amino acids. The germline V gene encodes CDR1 SGHNT and CDR2 YENEEA. The CDR3 region is CASSLSLGADFNEKLFF. CDR3 nucleotides: TGTGCCAGCAGCTTATCCCTGGGCGCCGACTTCAATGAAAAACTGTTTTTT.

The chain couples TRBV7-9 to TRBJ1-3, with D unclear. CDR3 length: 13 residues. The germline V gene encodes CDR1 SEHNR and CDR2 FQNEAQ (reference sequence). V gave up 4 bases and J gave up 0 bases, with 4 bases separating them. Here the CDR3 DNA reads TGTGCCAGCAGCTCGAGCTCTGGAAACACCATATATTTT. Residues: CASSSSSGNTIYF.

The rearrangement links TRBV5-1 to TRBJ1-1, with 8 bases identical to TRBD1. The V and J ends lost 2 bases and 0 bases, in that order; junction bases with no gene match: 3. The length of the CDR3 is 15 residues. Germline V gene data show CDR1 as SGHRS and CDR2 as YFSETQ. CDR3 coding DNA: TGCGCCAGCAGCTTTCCGGACAGGGTGAACACTGAAGCTTTCTTT. It yields the protein CASSFPDRVNTEAFF. Full variable domain (missing parts from reference TRBV5-1 and TRBJ1-1): KAGVTQTPRYLIKTRGQQVTLSCSPISGHRSVSWYQQTPGQGLQFLFEYFSETQRNKGNFPGRFSGRQFSNSRSEMNVSTLELGDSALYLCASSFPDRVNTEAFFGQGTRLTVV.

V usage is TRBV7-2 and J usage is TRBJ2-1; 9 nucleotides align to TRBD2. This CDR3 is 14 amino acids long. J lost 6 bases, V lost 6 bases, and 6 bases had no gene match. Germline lookup yields CDR1 SGHTA and CDR2 FQGNSA. In nucleotides, the CDR3 is TGTGCCAGCAGTAAAAAAGCGGGAGGCAATGAGCAGTTCTTC. It yields the protein CASSKKAGGNEQFF.

This CDR3 is CASSLLGATSGYNEQFF. In nucleotides, the CDR3 is TGTGCCAGCAGCTTATTAGGGGCGACTAGCGGCTACAATGAGCAGTTCTTC. The rearrangement links TRBV7-3 to TRBJ2-1; 9 bases line up with TRBD2. This CDR3 has 17 amino acids. Germline V gives CDR1 SGHTA, CDR2 FQGTGA. Trimming took 2 bases from V and 3 from J; bases not matched to a gene: 8.

The rearrangement uses TRBV19 and TRBJ2-6; D call uncertain. This CDR3 contains 17 residues. Trimming took 4 bases from V and 2 from J, leaving 15 bases between them. The germline gives CDR1 LNHDA, CDR2 SQIVND (reference sequence). In DNA, the CDR3 is TGTGCCAGTAGTACCCTCGGGTCCTCGCCTGGGGCCAACGTCCTGACTTTC. Its protein product is CASSTLGSSPGANVLTF. The entire variable domain, with the rest obtained from reference TRBV19 and TRBJ2-6, is as follows: DGGITQSPKYLFRKEGQNVTLSCEQNLNHDAMYWYRQDPGQGLRLIYYSQIVNDFQKGDIAEGYSVSREKKESFPLTVTSAQKNPTAFYLCASSTLGSSPGANVLTFGAGSRLTVL.

In its sample, this clone was seen a few times. The genes are TRBV30 and TRBJ2-1; D is possibly TRBD1 (6 bases). V lost 5 bases, J lost 7 bases, and 6 bases lay in between. CDR1 is GTSNPN, CDR2 SVGIG, per germline (reference sequence). The CDR3 consists of 10 residues. The CDR3 is CAWDRNEQFF. The CDR3 DNA reads as TGTGCCTGGGACAGGAATGAGCAGTTCTTC.

The chain couples TRBV28 to TRBJ2-7; tentatively, D is TRBD1 (6 bases). V was shortened by 5 bases and J by 4 bases, with 15 bases between the two germline ends. CDR1 and CDR2 (germline): MDHEN, SYDVKM. The CDR3 extends over 14 amino acids. The CDR3 DNA reads TGTGCCAGCAGTACCGTGGACAGACGATACGAGCAGTACTTC. This codes for CASSTVDRRYEQYF.

The chain recombines TRBV19 with TRBJ1-5; D gene ambiguous. Germline lookup yields CDR1 LNHDA and CDR2 SQIVND (reference sequence). Trimming shortened V by 3 bases and J by 0 bases, and 9 bases separated the two germline ends. CDR3 size: 15 residues. The CDR3 sequence: CASSMNRDSNQPQHF. CDR3 DNA: TGTGCCAGTAGTATGAATAGAGATAGCAATCAGCCCCAGCATTTT.

The J gene is TRBJ2-1, the V gene TRBV14, with TRBD2 matching over 10 bases. Germline CDR1 reads SGHDN; CDR2 reads FVKESK. CDR3 length equals 17 residues. Trimming at V came to 0 bases and at J to 2 bases, leaving 4 bases not matched to a gene. The CDR3 reads CASSQDSLAGAYNEQFF. In DNA form, the CDR3 reads TGTGCCAGCAGCCAAGATTCTCTAGCGGGGGCCTACAATGAGCAGTTCTTC.